This passage covers 29 T cell receptor beta chains from one sample sequenced in a study of cytomegalovirus exposure and HLA in healthy donors. Primers: 60 Vbeta forward and 13 Jbeta reverse. Assay: immunoSEQ multiplex PCR; the TCRdb copy retains only in-frame clones and omits some. The data contain over 130,000 clones, approximately 82% of them seen just once; the ten biggest clones take up roughly 1.4%. Sequenced sample: PBMCs. The receptor source for this set is a man aged 30 to 45 in good health and CMV-seropositive.

The V gene is TRBV10-3, the J gene TRBJ2-7, with TRBD2 matching 12 bases. The CDR3 is 15 residues long. From germline, CDR1 is ENHRY and CDR2 SYGVKD. V lost 3 bases, J lost 4 bases, and 4 bases stayed unmatched. The CDR3 DNA reads TGTGCCATCAGTGATGAGCTAGCGGGGGGGTACGAGCAGTACTTC. Translated: CAISDELAGGYEQYF.

This clone has a single count. This chain joins TRBV6-5 and TRBJ1-1; tentative D call: TRBD1 (6 bases). Germline V gives CDR1 MNHEY, CDR2 SVGAGI. Trimming stripped 2 bases from V and 4 bases from J, with 11 bases between. The CDR3 consists of 14 residues. Written as DNA, the CDR3 is TGTGCCAGCAGTTACGGGGGGGCCGGCACTGAAGCTTTCTTT. Encoded protein: CASSYGGAGTEAFF.

The V and J genes are TRBV12-2 and TRBJ2-5; TRBD2, the table's D call, lacks a check against the DNA. TRBV12-2 has pseudogene status. This CDR3 has 14 amino acids. The CDR3 DNA sequence: TGTGCAAGCCTCGGGACTACGCACGTAGAGACCCAGTACTTC. Its protein product is CASLGTTHVETQYF.

The chain joins TRBV2 to TRBJ2-1; 7 bases map to TRBD2. This CDR3 is 14 amino acids long. Germline V CDR1 and CDR2: SNHLY, FYNNEI. Unmatched junction bases numbered 9, after V lost 7 bases and J lost 6 bases. CDR3 in DNA: TGTGCCAGCACCCAGGGACTACCATCCAATGAGCAGTTCTTC. Protein product: CASTQGLPSNEQFF.

This rearrangement joins TRBV5-4 to TRBJ2-1, with TRBD2 identical over 7 bases. Germline assignment: CDR1 SGHNT and CDR2 YYREEE (reference sequence). This CDR3 spans 12 amino acids. The V segment lost 3 bases and the J segment 12 bases; nucleotides outside the gene matches: 6. CDR3 DNA sequence: TGTGCCAGCAGCTCGACTAGCAGCGGGCAGTTCTTC. This encodes CASSSTSSGQFF.

V gene TRBV7-6 combines with J gene TRBJ2-5, with 7 nucleotides matching TRBD2. Looked up from germline, CDR1 is SGHVS and CDR2 is FNYEAQ. V lost 3 bases and J lost 2; bases outside the gene matches: 3. This CDR3 spans 14 amino acids. DNA for the CDR3: TGTGCCAGCAGCTTTGGGGGGGGGCAAGAGACCCAGTACTTC. This translates into CASSFGGGQETQYF.

The genes are TRBV25-1 and TRBJ1-3; D is ambiguous. The germline V gene has CDR1 MGHDK and CDR2 SYGVNS. CDR3 length: 13 residues. Trimming shortened V by 2 bases and J by 4 bases, and 6 bases separated the two germline ends. CDR3 in DNA: TGTGCCAGCAGTGAACCGGGAGGAAACACCATATATTTT. Translating it yields CASSEPGGNTIYF. Drawing the rest from reference TRBV25-1 and TRBJ1-3, the complete variable domain is EADIYQTPRYLVIGTGKKITLECSQTMGHDKMYWYQQDPGMELHLIHYSYGVNSTEKGDLSSESTVSRIRTEHFPLTLESARPSHTSQYLCASSEPGGNTIYFGEGSWLTVV.

This chain connects TRBV28 to TRBJ1-1; no clear D. CDR1 is MDHEN, CDR2 SYDVKM, per germline. CDR3 size: 13 residues. The V end lost 2 bases, the J end lost 3 bases, and 7 bases lay between the germline ends. CDR3 region: CASSLGGDTEAFF. CDR3 sequence (DNA): TGTGCCAGCAGTTTAGGTGGAGACACTGAAGCTTTCTTT.

The CDR3 region has the DNA TGTGCCAGCCACGTACCTCGGACAGGGACCTACGAGCAGTACTTC. As protein: CASHVPRTGTYEQYF. The V gene is TRBV28, the J gene TRBJ2-7, with 8 bases aligning to TRBD1. The ends lost 8 bases at V and 2 bases at J; junction bases unmatched: 11. CDR1 is MDHEN, CDR2 SYDVKM, per germline. The CDR3 consists of 15 residues.

The rearrangement uses TRBV29-1 and TRBJ1-2; 8 bases fit TRBD1. The CDR3 has 11 residues. The germline CDR1 and CDR2 sequences are SQVTM and ANQGSEA. The V segment lost 7 bases and the J segment 8 bases; nucleotides outside the gene matches: 6. The CDR3 DNA sequence: TGCAGCGCCCGACAGGGGTTAGGCTACACCTTC. This translates into CSARQGLGYTF.

This clone has a count of ten or more. V usage is TRBV4-1 and J usage is TRBJ1-5, with D perhaps matching TRBD1 (6 bases). Germline V lookup: CDR1 MGHRA, CDR2 YSYEKL. This CDR3 region has 16 residues. V was trimmed by 4 bases and J by 3 bases, leaving 16 bases between them. CDR3: CASSPETGWINQPQHF. DNA for the CDR3: TGCGCCAGCAGCCCTGAAACAGGGTGGATCAATCAGCCCCAGCATTTT.

V and J are TRBV18 and TRBJ1-3; TRBD1 might be the D (6 bases). V was pared by 2 bases and J by 3 bases, with 14 bases between. The CDR3 runs to 16 residues. Looked up from germline, CDR1 is KGHSH and CDR2 is LQKENI. For the CDR3, the DNA is TGTGCCAGCTCACCAACAGGGCAAAGTTTTGGAAACACCATATATTTT. Protein product: CASSPTGQSFGNTIYF.

This chain links TRBV27 with TRBJ2-7; D may be TRBD2 (6 bases). Trimming removed 0 bases at V and 5 bases at J, with 11 bases between. Germline lookup yields CDR1 MNHEY and CDR2 SMNVEV (reference sequence). The CDR3 sequence is 14 residues long. DNA for the CDR3: TGTGCCAGCAGTTTATCTGTGGGGGGAGACGAGCAGTACTTC. This encodes CASSLSVGGDEQYF.

This chain uses TRBV11-2 with TRBJ2-3; 11 positions match TRBD2. Trimming removed 0 bases from V and 6 bases from J; junction bases left unmatched: 8. This CDR3 is 17 amino acids long. Per germline, CDR1 SGHAT and CDR2 FQNNGV. This chain's CDR3 is CASSLDISGGARDTQYF. CDR3 sequence (DNA): TGTGCCAGCAGCTTAGATATTAGCGGGGGGGCTCGGGATACGCAGTATTTT.

In nucleotides, the CDR3 is TGTGCCAGCAGCGTGCAGGGTGAAGCAGATACGCAGTATTTT. Its translation: CASSVQGEADTQYF. The chain joins TRBV9 to TRBJ2-3; weak D call: TRBD1 (5 bases). V was trimmed by 2 bases and J by 4 bases, leaving 11 bases between them. Germline V gene lookup returns CDR1 SGDLS and CDR2 YYNGEE. CDR3 length: 14 residues.

Here the CDR3 reads CASSVYRKDNEQFF. The CDR3 region has the DNA TGCGCCAGCAGTGTCTACAGGAAGGACAATGAGCAGTTCTTC. The rearrangement uses TRBV10-1 and TRBJ2-1; D possibly corresponds to TRBD1 (5 bases). V lost 4 bases to trimming and J lost 5 bases, with 12 bases between them. CDR3 length equals 14 residues. Germline CDR1 reads WNHNN; CDR2 reads SYGVQD (reference sequence).

The rearrangement uses TRBV7-2 and TRBJ2-6; D ambiguous. This CDR3 contains 14 residues. Germline loops: CDR1 SGHTA, CDR2 FQGNSA. The V end was cut by 1 base, the J end by 4 bases, with 5 bases between. The CDR3 sequence: CASSLDTGANVLTF. CDR3 bases: TGTGCCAGCAGCTTAGACACCGGGGCCAACGTCCTGACTTTC.

The chain recombines TRBV4-1 with TRBJ2-7; perhaps TRBD1 as D (6 bases). CDR3 length: 16 residues. The V and J ends lost 4 bases and 2 bases respectively, with 18 bases between them. The germline V gene has CDR1 MGHRA and CDR2 YSYEKL. The CDR3 DNA reads as TGCGCCAGCAGCCTCAAAGAAGGTCCAGGGGCCTACGAGCAGTACTTC. Translating gives CASSLKEGPGAYEQYF.

The rearrangement uses TRBV30 and TRBJ2-7, with 7 positions matching TRBD1. The V and J ends lost 6 bases and 4 bases, in that order; junction bases with no gene match: 15. CDR3 length: 15 amino acids. In germline, CDR1 is GTSNPN, CDR2 SVGIG (reference sequence). CDR3 sequence reads: CACFKTGALKYEQYF. DNA of the CDR3: TGTGCCTGTTTCAAAACAGGGGCACTTAAATACGAGCAGTACTTC.

This chain links TRBV5-4 with TRBJ1-2; no clear D gene. Germline V gives CDR1 SGHNT, CDR2 YYREEE (reference sequence). The germline V and J ends were trimmed by 0 bases and 6 bases, with 9 bases remaining between them. The CDR3 has 13 amino acids. This chain's CDR3 is CASSLVQDDGYTF. CDR3 sequence (DNA): TGTGCCAGCAGCTTGGTGCAGGATGATGGCTACACCTTC.

The rearrangement links TRBV28 to TRBJ2-1; 9 positions agree with TRBD2. The V gene's germline CDR1 is MDHEN and CDR2 SYDVKM. The CDR3 extends over 18 amino acids. Germline trimming cut 3 bases from V and 4 bases from J; bases unmatched to any gene: 13. The CDR3 nucleotides read TGTGCCAGCAGTTTCCCCTCATCTAGCGGGACAAAATACAATGAGCAGTTCTTC. Amino acids: CASSFPSSSGTKYNEQFF.

The chain joins TRBV6-5 to TRBJ2-7; TRBD2 agrees at 8 bases. The V gene end was trimmed by 2 bases and the J gene end by 2 bases; junction bases not matched to a gene: 8. This CDR3 is 16 amino acids long. CDR1 and CDR2 (germline): MNHEY, SVGAGI. CDR3 sequence (DNA): TGTGCCAGCAGTTACACCCCAGCGGGGGCAACCTACGAGCAGTACTTC. This codes for CASSYTPAGATYEQYF.

The V and J genes are TRBV5-6 and TRBJ1-6; unclear D gene. CDR3 length: 14 residues. V was clipped by 2 bases and J by 9 bases, with 12 bases between them. Germline CDR1 reads SGHDT; CDR2 reads YYEEEE. The CDR3 region has the DNA TGTGCCAGCAGCTTCGCGGGCCCGGTTTCACCCCTCCACTTT. Translating it yields CASSFAGPVSPLHF.

This clone was picked up a small number of times. The rearrangement links TRBV5-5 to TRBJ2-7; 7 positions agree with TRBD2. Trimming removed 6 bases from V and 6 bases from J; junction bases left unmatched: 6. This CDR3 comprises 12 residues. Germline CDR1 reads SGHKS; CDR2 reads YYEKEE (reference sequence). The CDR3 nucleotides are TGTGCCAGCAACTCGGGAGGACCCGAGCAGTACTTC. It is translated as CASNSGGPEQYF.

This clone was seen just once. The chain recombines TRBV19 with TRBJ2-5; 12 bases line up with TRBD2. The germline V gene encodes CDR1 LNHDA and CDR2 SQIVND (reference sequence). With 9 bases clipped from V and 4 bases from J, the junction kept 9 bases outside the gene matches. The CDR3 runs 15 residues. DNA for the CDR3: TGTGCCAGCAAAACGGGACTAGCGGGCCCAGAGACCCAGTACTTC. It is translated as CASKTGLAGPETQYF.

V is TRBV7-9 and J is TRBJ2-5; D unclear. V lost 1 base to trimming and J lost 0 bases, with 6 bases between them. Germline V CDR1 and CDR2: SEHNR, FQNEAQ (reference sequence). The CDR3 is made up of 14 amino acids. CDR3 nucleotide sequence: TGTGCCAGCAGCTTAGAGGAGTACCAAGAGACCCAGTACTTC. Protein product: CASSLEEYQETQYF. The complete variable domain, with remaining parts taken from reference TRBV7-9 and TRBJ2-5, reads DTGVSQNPRHKITKRGQNVTFRCDPISEHNRLYWYRQTLGQGPEFLTYFQNEAQLEKSRLLSDRFSAERPKGSFSTLEIQRTEQGDSAMYLCASSLEEYQETQYFGPGTRLLVL.

J is TRBJ2-5 and V is TRBV18, with a tentative D call TRBD1 (6 bases). Near its end, the DNA agrees better with TRBJ2-7, so the J call may be wrong. CDR3 length equals 14 residues. The germline V gene has CDR1 KGHSH and CDR2 LQKENI. The DNA for the CDR3 is TGTGCCAGCTCACCTACCAGGGGAGTAGACGAGCAGTACTTC. This encodes CASSPTRGVDEQYF.

The chain employs TRBV13 and TRBJ2-1; 14 nucleotides line up with TRBD2. The CDR3 length is 15 residues. Germline V gene lookup returns CDR1 PRHDT and CDR2 FYEKMQ (reference sequence). V dropped 4 bases and J dropped 5; count of bases not matched to a gene: 1. The CDR3 protein is CASSWGLAGDNEQFF. CDR3 bases: TGTGCCAGCAGCTGGGGACTAGCGGGAGACAATGAGCAGTTCTTC.

The chain recombines TRBV7-2 with TRBJ2-5; TRBD2 is a possible D gene (6 bases). Between the trimmed V and J ends, which lost 4 bases and 5 bases, there was a span of 20 bases. Germline CDR1 is SGHTA and CDR2 is FQGNSA. This CDR3 comprises 16 residues. The CDR3 region is CASSSSGTPGGETQYF. CDR3 DNA: TGTGCCAGCAGCTCCTCCGGGACTCCTGGGGGGGAGACCCAGTACTTC.